These 16 T cell receptor beta chains share one sample of origin, sequenced in a study of T-cell memory formation after mild COVID-19. Each CDR3 protein gets one entry after TCRdb re-called the 5' RACE reads with MiXCR. The sample holds over 150,000 distinct CDR3 sequences; less than 20% are singletons and the top ten take more than 3%. The material sequenced was PBMCs or a T cell subset sorted from them (not recorded which). The receptors were sampled from a man aged 18 to 30 who had mild COVID-19 (a few samples of this study predate the infection). Cell type and time point are not known.

This clonotype was recorded many times. The chain joins TRBV5-1 to TRBJ2-5; no clear D gene. CDR1 is SGHRS, CDR2 YFSETQ, per germline. Trimming stripped 6 bases from V and 5 bases from J, with 11 bases between. The CDR3 extends over 12 amino acids. CDR3 sequence (DNA): TGCGCCAGCAATACTGGCCATGAGACCCAGTACTTC. This encodes CASNTGHETQYF.

Written as DNA, the CDR3 is TGTGCCAGCAGTCAACCCCGGGACACCCGTAGCAATCAGCCCCAGCATTTT. Its translation is CASSQPRDTRSNQPQHF. The chain uses TRBV6-2 or TRBV6-3 and TRBJ1-5; maybe TRBD1 (6 bases). V was pared by 5 bases and J by 0 bases, with 17 bases between. The CDR3 runs 17 residues. The germline gives CDR1 MNHEY, CDR2 SVGEGT.

The V call is TRBV12-3 or TRBV12-4, the J call TRBJ2-5; 7 bases fit TRBD1. V lost 5 bases, J lost 5 bases, and 11 bases stayed unmatched. This CDR3 is built from 15 residues. CDR3: CASSQQDRAWETQYF. The CDR3 region has the DNA TGTGCCAGCAGTCAACAAGACAGGGCGTGGGAGACCCAGTACTTC.

This clonotype turned up a few times. This sequence joins TRBV6-2 or TRBV6-3 and TRBJ2-5; 7 positions match TRBD1. Germline trimming cut 4 bases from V and 5 bases from J; bases unmatched to any gene: 7. The germline V gene has CDR1 MNHEY and CDR2 SVGEGT. This CDR3 spans 14 amino acids. The CDR3 sequence is CASSSADRVETQYF. The CDR3 DNA sequence: TGTGCCAGCAGTTCCGCCGACAGGGTTGAGACCCAGTACTTC.

The chain links TRBV19 to TRBJ1-4; no reliable D call. Germline values: CDR1 LNHDA, CDR2 SQIVND (reference sequence). Between the trimmed V and J ends, which lost 5 bases and 8 bases, there was a span of 12 bases. This CDR3 spans 13 amino acids. CDR3 DNA: TGTGCCAGTAGTCCCGCGTGGAGAGAAAAACTGTTTTTT. This translates into CASSPAWREKLFF.

The chain is built from TRBV20-1 and TRBJ2-3, with 9 bases identical to TRBD2. Germline trimming cut 3 bases from V and 4 bases from J; bases unmatched to any gene: 5. There are 14 residues in the CDR3. The germline V gene encodes CDR1 DFQATT and CDR2 SNEGSKA (reference sequence). The CDR3 reads CSARGTSRSDTQYF. The CDR3 coding sequence is TGCAGTGCTAGGGGGACTAGCAGGTCAGATACGCAGTATTTT.

The chain has TRBV4-2 and TRBJ2-7; D possibly uses TRBD1 or TRBD2 (7 bases each). Trimming cost V 1 base and J 3 bases, with 13 bases left between them. The CDR3 runs to 15 residues. Germline V gene sequence: CDR1 LGHNA, CDR2 YNFKEQ. The CDR3 coding sequence is TGTGCCAGCAGCCAAGGAGACAGGGAGGGCTACGAGCAGTACTTC. It specifies CASSQGDREGYEQYF.

The genes are TRBV5-1 and TRBJ2-2; no definite D call. CDR1 and CDR2 (germline): SGHRS, YFSETQ. Between the trimmed V and J ends, which lost 0 bases and 0 bases, there was a span of 6 bases. This CDR3 is 15 amino acids long. The CDR3 sequence: CASSLEGPNTGELFF. The DNA of the CDR3 is TGCGCCAGCAGCTTGGAAGGTCCGAACACCGGGGAGCTGTTTTTT.

This clonotype was seen at least ten times. The chain is built from TRBV7-2 and TRBJ1-6; weak D call: TRBD1 (5 bases). The CDR3 has 15 amino acids. Germline CDR1 SGHTA, CDR2 FQGNSA. V gave up 0 bases and J gave up 8 bases, with 11 bases separating them. The CDR3 here is CASSLAGGIDSPLHF. The CDR3 region has the DNA TGTGCCAGCAGCTTAGCGGGGGGTATCGATTCACCCCTCCACTTT.

The chain employs TRBV28 and TRBJ1-2; 10 bases align to TRBD1. This CDR3 is 14 amino acids long. V was pared by 7 bases and J by 6 bases, with 8 bases of the junction left unmatched. CDR1 and CDR2 (germline): MDHEN, SYDVKM. The CDR3 nucleotides read TGTGCCAGCACGAGAGACAGGGGGCTGAATGGCTACACCTTC. This gives the protein CASTRDRGLNGYTF.

This clonotype was counted between two and nine times. The chain has TRBV4-1 and TRBJ1-6; TRBD1 matches at 8 bases. Germline values: CDR1 MGHRA, CDR2 YSYEKL. The CDR3 runs to 16 residues. V lost 1 base, J lost 9 bases, and 8 bases stayed unmatched. CDR3 amino acids: CASSQGLQGGPSPLHF. Here the CDR3 DNA reads TGCGCCAGCAGCCAAGGGCTACAGGGGGGACCTTCACCCCTCCACTTT.

This clonotype was seen a handful of times. The gene calls are TRBV11-2 and TRBJ2-2; D may be TRBD1 (5 bases). The germline V and J ends were trimmed by 5 bases and 7 bases, with 17 bases remaining between them. The germline CDR1 and CDR2 sequences are SGHAT and FQNNGV. The CDR3 is made up of 15 amino acids. Here the CDR3 DNA reads TGTGCCAGCAGCACCCGAGCAGGGCGTGACGGGGAGCTGTTTTTT. Its translation is CASSTRAGRDGELFF.

V usage is TRBV20-1 and J usage is TRBJ2-7; a weak D match, TRBD2 (6 bases). The CDR3 spans 12 residues. CDR1 and CDR2 (germline): DFQATT, SNEGSKA (reference sequence). V was shortened by 4 bases and J by 0 bases, with 7 bases between the two germline ends. The CDR3 coding sequence is TGCAGTGCTATGGGGGGCTCCTACGAGCAGTACTTC. Translating it yields CSAMGGSYEQYF.

This clonotype came up a few times. This chain links TRBV3-1 with TRBJ1-2, with 7 bases fitting TRBD1. The V gene's germline CDR1 is LGHDT and CDR2 YNNKEL (reference sequence). The J segment lost 8 bases and the V segment lost 3 bases, leaving 6 bases of the junction unmatched. This CDR3 contains 13 residues. CDR3 protein: CASSQRGGAGYTF. The CDR3 nucleotides are TGTGCCAGCAGCCAGCGAGGGGGCGCAGGCTACACCTTC. Full variable domain (rest looked up from reference TRBV3-1 and TRBJ1-2): DTAVSQTPKYLVTQMGNDKSIKCEQNLGHDTMYWYKQDSKKFLKIMFSYNNKELIINETVPNRFSPKSPDKAHLNLHINSLELGDSAVYFCASSQRGGAGYTFGSGTRLTVV.

This chain connects TRBV20-1 to TRBJ1-6; a possible D gene is TRBD1 (6 bases). This CDR3 comprises 14 residues. The germline V gene encodes CDR1 DFQATT and CDR2 SNEGSKA (reference sequence). Trimming took 5 bases from V and 6 from J, leaving 14 bases between them. The CDR3 spells CSALLTGGNSPLHF. The DNA of the CDR3 is TGCAGTGCTTTATTGACAGGTGGTAATTCACCCCTCCACTTT.

This clonotype has only a few counts. The V and J genes are TRBV5-1 and TRBJ1-5, with D tentatively TRBD1 (5 bases). This CDR3 has 13 residues. CDR1 is SGHRS, CDR2 YFSETQ, per germline. V lost 2 bases and J 10 bases, leaving 13 bases between the germline ends. In DNA form, the CDR3 reads TGCGCCAGCAGCTTAGGGCAGGGTGAACCCCAGCATTTT. Its protein is CASSLGQGEPQHF.